Below, 11 T cell receptor beta chains from the same sample are listed, as sequenced in a study of OX40 agonist ivuxolimab in advanced cancers. Only in-frame clones appear in the TCRdb table, and some are missing; sequencing was by immunoSEQ multiplex PCR. Found here are tens of thousands of clones, roughly 84% of them singletons; the top ten hold roughly 23%. Sequences were derived from CD4+ or CD8+ T cells sorted from blood, sampled in a trial of the OX40 agonist ivuxolimab. All receptors derive from an adult with an advanced solid tumor such as melanoma, head and neck, liver or kidney cancer.

This chain connects TRBV27 to TRBJ2-7; 7 nucleotides line up with TRBD1. The CDR3 runs 15 residues. With V trimmed by 5 bases and J by 2 bases, 9 bases remained unmatched. Germline CDR1 and CDR2: MNHEY and SMNVEV (reference sequence). The CDR3 coding sequence is TGTGCCAGCAGTATAACAGGGGTCGGTACCTACGAGCAGTACTTC. Its translation: CASSITGVGTYEQYF.

The V gene is TRBV7-9, the J gene TRBJ2-1, with D tentatively TRBD1 or TRBD2 (6 bases each). This CDR3 is built from 19 residues. CDR1 and CDR2 from the germline V gene are SEHNR and FQNEAQ (reference sequence). Trimming left V 4 bases short and J 7 bases short, with 29 bases between. The CDR3 region is CASSSTHVRGDLSTNEQFF. CDR3 in DNA: TGTGCCAGCAGCTCCACACACGTTAGGGGGGATCTTAGTACGAATGAGCAGTTCTTC.

This sequence joins TRBV11-2 and TRBJ2-7; 8 positions agree with TRBD1. CDR1 is SGHAT, CDR2 FQNNGV, per germline. With V trimmed by 3 bases and J by 0 bases, 1 base remained unmatched. The CDR3 length is 14 residues. The CDR3 nucleotides read TGTGCCAGCAGCTTGGGGACAGGCTCCTACGAGCAGTACTTC. Its protein product is CASSLGTGSYEQYF.

The rearrangement uses TRBV5-1 and TRBJ2-7; 10 nucleotides match TRBD2. V was clipped by 0 bases and J by 5 bases; unmatched bases: 5. CDR3 length: 15 amino acids. Germline values: CDR1 SGHRS, CDR2 YFSETQ. In nucleotides, the CDR3 is TGCGCCAGCAGCTTGGAGTCTAGCGGGAGAAACGAGCAGTACTTC. This codes for CASSLESSGRNEQYF.

The rearrangement links TRBV7-8 to TRBJ2-2; D may be TRBD2 (6 bases). The CDR3 has 16 residues. Germline CDR1 reads SGHVS; CDR2 reads FQNEAQ. Trimming shortened V by 6 bases and J by 1 base, and 15 bases separated the two germline ends. Here the CDR3 DNA reads TGTGCCAGCAGTCTGGCCGGACTAAGGAACACCGGGGAGCTGTTTTTT. As protein: CASSLAGLRNTGELFF.

This clone was found once. The chain uses TRBV4-1 and TRBJ2-7; tentatively, D is TRBD1 or TRBD2 (5 bases each). Trimming left V 3 bases short and J 7 bases short, with 13 bases between. This CDR3 region has 13 residues. Germline CDR1 is MGHRA and CDR2 is YSYEKL. The CDR3: CASSQGPLGEQYF. The DNA of the CDR3 is TGCGCCAGCAGCCAGGGACCCTTGGGGGAGCAGTACTTC.

The rearrangement uses TRBV5-3 and TRBJ1-4; no reliable D call. TRBV5-3 has ORF status, its function being uncertain. Trimming shortened V by 4 bases and J by 1 base, and 14 bases separated the two germline ends. The CDR3 extends over 16 amino acids. CDR3 sequence reads: CARSPQPFQTNEKLFF. The CDR3 DNA follows: TGTGCCAGAAGCCCTCAGCCCTTTCAAACTAATGAAAAACTGTTTTTT.

The chain joins TRBV4-1 to TRBJ2-5; no clear D. This CDR3 contains 15 residues. CDR1 is MGHRA and CDR2 is YSYEKL in the germline V gene. Trimming pared 2 bases from V and 5 bases from J, leaving 15 bases between. The CDR3 nucleotides read TGCGCCAGCAGCCAAACCCTGACATCTGTGGAGACCCAGTACTTC. Amino acid sequence: CASSQTLTSVETQYF.

The chain employs TRBV6-4 and TRBJ2-1; maybe TRBD2 (6 bases). V gave up 6 bases and J gave up 5 bases, with 17 bases separating them. The V gene's germline CDR1 is MRHNA and CDR2 SNTAGT. The CDR3 is 15 residues long. Written as DNA, the CDR3 is TGTGCCAGCAGCAACCAAGGAGGGAGTCACAATGAGCAGTTCTTC. Encoded protein: CASSNQGGSHNEQFF.

The V gene is TRBV5-1, the J gene TRBJ1-1; D uncertain. The length of the CDR3 is 14 residues. Trimming took 0 bases from V and 5 from J, leaving 11 bases between them. Germline V gene lookup returns CDR1 SGHRS and CDR2 YFSETQ. CDR3 sequence: CASSLEQMWTEAFF. The DNA of the CDR3 is TGCGCCAGCAGCTTGGAACAGATGTGGACTGAAGCTTTCTTT.

V and J are TRBV27 and TRBJ2-6; unclear D gene. Trimming took 10 bases from V and 0 from J, leaving 7 bases between them. This CDR3 contains 13 residues. The germline CDR1 and CDR2 sequences are MNHEY and SMNVEV (reference sequence). This chain's CDR3 is CATYSSGANVLTF. CDR3 DNA sequence: TGTGCCACCTATTCCTCTGGGGCCAACGTCCTGACTTTC.